The rows below give T cell receptor beta chains drawn from one sample of a study of blood T cell repertoires in COVID-19. Libraries were prepared by immunoSEQ multiplex PCR; TCRdb keeps only in-frame clonotypes and omits some of them. The data hold 150,000 or so clones, with roughly 82% observed a single time. Material for sequencing was PBMCs or T cells enriched from blood (not recorded which). These receptors were collected from a middle-aged man who had recovered from COVID-19. Each CDR3 is given with its conserved first and last residue. A D gene is named only where the DNA matches it firmly. For some rows the clone size is stated as once, few or many, or as a class when expanded; others skip it.

d_call clone_size j_call v_call cdr3_aa cdr3_nt
- - TRBJ2-7 TRBV5-1 CASSFSLQDYEQYF TGCGCCAGCAGCTTCTCGTTACAGGACTACGAGCAGTACTTC
- few TRBJ1-1 TRBV18 CASSLPNVMNTEAFF TGTGCCAGCTCCCTACCGAATGTCATGAACACTGAAGCTTTCTTT
- - TRBJ2-1 TRBV5-5 CASSFGGNEQFF TGTGCCAGCAGCTTCGGAGGGAATGAGCAGTTCTTC
- - TRBJ1-5 TRBV19 CAAGWPQHF TGTGCCGCAGGTTGGCCCCAGCATTTT
TRBD2 many TRBJ2-5 TRBV7-2 CASSLVPVASGGPQETQYF TGTGCCAGCAGCTTAGTGCCCGTGGCTAGCGGGGGCCCCCAAGAGACCCAGTACTTC
- - TRBJ1-4 TRBV2 CASRAYRVGLFF TGTGCCAGCAGAGCCTACAGGGTCGGACTGTTTTTT
- - TRBJ1-2 TRBV6-2/TRBV6-3 CASSDRTRDHYGYTF TGTGCCAGCAGTGATCGCACCAGGGATCACTATGGCTACACCTTC
- - TRBJ1-2 TRBV19 CASSIGTANYGYTF TGTGCCAGTAGTATAGGAACTGCTAACTATGGCTACACCTTC
- - TRBJ1-2 TRBV10-3 CAISETQLAGFVGYTF TGTGCCATCAGTGAGACGCAGCTCGCGGGATTCGTTGGCTACACCTTC
TRBD2 once TRBJ2-7 TRBV27 CASSTSGRLAEYEQYF TGTGCCAGCAGTACTAGCGGGAGACTCGCCGAGTACGAGCAGTACTTC
- - TRBJ2-5 TRBV9 CASSPGWATQETQYF TGTGCCAGCAGCCCCGGTTGGGCCACCCAAGAGACCCAGTACTTC
TRBD1 - TRBJ2-1 TRBV28 CASRPDRGERNEQFF TGTGCCAGCAGACCCGACAGGGGCGAGCGCAATGAGCAGTTCTTC
TRBD1 few TRBJ1-1 TRBV9 CASSATGDTEAFF TGTGCCAGCAGCGCCACAGGGGACACTGAAGCTTTCTTT
TRBD1 few TRBJ1-5 TRBV29-1 CSVVTGVGNQPQHF TGCAGCGTAGTGACAGGGGTGGGCAATCAGCCCCAGCATTTT
- - TRBJ1-5 TRBV5-5 CASSLEGAGNQPQHF TGTGCCAGCAGCTTGGAAGGGGCTGGGAATCAGCCCCAGCATTTT
- - TRBJ2-4 TRBV5-5 CASSLQVIQYF TGTGCCAGCAGCCTACAGGTCATTCAGTACTTC
TRBD2 - TRBJ2-3 TRBV7-2 CASSLGSGVAGGTDTQYF TGTGCCAGCAGCTTAGGGTCAGGGGTAGCGGGGGGCACAGATACGCAGTATTTT
- few TRBJ2-2 TRBV28 CASSSISQGTGELFF TGTGCCAGCAGTTCGATCTCCCAGGGCACCGGGGAGCTGTTTTTT
- - TRBJ2-7 TRBV2 CASRQRYYEQYF TGTGCCAGCAGACAGAGATACTACGAGCAGTACTTC
- - TRBJ2-7 TRBV28 CASSLGPGYEQYF TGTGCCAGCAGTTTAGGCCCTGGTTACGAGCAGTACTTC
- many TRBJ1-6 TRBV14 CASAAHRRGSPLHF TGTGCCAGTGCAGCCCACCGCAGGGGTTCACCCCTCCACTTT
- few TRBJ2-7 TRBV7-8 CASSLRLEGSYEQYF TGTGCCAGCAGCTTACGGTTGGAGGGCTCCTACGAGCAGTACTTC
- - TRBJ1-2 TRBV20-1 CSASTSSYGYTF TGCAGTGCTAGTACAAGTTCCTATGGCTACACCTTC
TRBD2 - TRBJ2-1 TRBV5-4 CASSLWLAGGLGEQFF TGTGCCAGCAGCTTGTGGCTAGCGGGGGGTTTGGGCGAGCAGTTCTTC
TRBD1 - TRBJ2-7 TRBV9 CASSADRAEQYF TGTGCCAGCAGCGCAGACAGGGCCGAGCAGTACTTC
TRBD2 - TRBJ2-7 TRBV7-8 CASSRIGTSGSTESYEQYF TGTGCCAGCAGCCGAATTGGGACTAGCGGGAGTACTGAGTCCTACGAGCAGTACTTC
TRBD1 - TRBJ1-5 TRBV30 CAWRGTGATNQPQHF TGTGCCTGGAGGGGGACAGGGGCCACCAATCAGCCCCAGCATTTT
TRBD2 - TRBJ2-1 TRBV3-1/TRBV3-2 CASSHWTSGSNEQFF TGTGCCAGCAGCCACTGGACTAGCGGGAGCAATGAGCAGTTCTTC
- - TRBJ2-7 TRBV9 CASSVVHGGYEQYF TGTGCCAGCAGCGTAGTTCATGGAGGCTACGAGCAGTACTTC
- - TRBJ2-1 TRBV5-4 CASSFENMNPFNEQFF TGTGCCAGCAGCTTTGAAAACATGAATCCCTTCAATGAGCAGTTCTTC
TRBD1 few TRBJ1-5 TRBV7-8 CASSIRTGGLEQPQHF TGTGCCAGCAGCATAAGGACAGGGGGATTAGAACAGCCCCAGCATTTT
TRBD2 - TRBJ2-3 TRBV28 CASSLAGVPDTQYF TGTGCCAGCAGTCTAGCGGGAGTCCCAGATACGCAGTATTTT
- - TRBJ1-5 TRBV4-1 CASSQVGGNQPQHF TGCGCCAGCAGCCAAGTGGGCGGCAATCAGCCCCAGCATTTT
- once TRBJ1-3 TRBV7-2 CASSQGSGNTIYF TGTGCCAGCAGCCAGGGATCTGGAAACACCATATATTTT
- - TRBJ2-1 TRBV4-2 CASSQELAWTSRNEQFF TGTGCCAGCAGCCAAGAACTGGCTTGGACATCGAGGAATGAGCAGTTCTTC
TRBD1 - TRBJ1-6 TRBV15 CATSRDRGTGYSPLHF TGTGCCACCAGCAGAGATCGAGGGACAGGGTATTCACCCCTCCACTTT
TRBD1 - TRBJ1-5 TRBV7-9 CASSSPGQGDQPQHF TGTGCCAGCAGCTCCCCGGGACAGGGGGATCAGCCCCAGCATTTT